This entry lists 27 T cell receptor beta chains sequenced from one sample in a study of response to subunit inactivated influenza vaccine. TCRdb redid the calling of the RT-PCR reads with MiXCR, one entry per CDR3 protein. Of 500,000 or so distinct CDR3 sequences listed, about 15% are singletons. The sequencing here drew on CD4+ T cells sorted from PBMCs, taken less than 30 months after vaccination. These receptors were obtained from a man in his fifties or sixties who received an inactivated influenza vaccine.

The genes are TRBV6-2 or TRBV6-3 and TRBJ2-2, with TRBD2 identical over 10 bases. Looked up from germline, CDR1 is MNHEY and CDR2 is SVGEGT. The length of the CDR3 is 15 residues. After removal of 2 bases from V and 6 bases from J, the junction contained 3 bases not matched to a gene. The CDR3 nucleotides read TGTGCCAGCAGTTACCAACTAGCGGGGCCCGGGGAGCTGTTTTTT. Translated: CASSYQLAGPGELFF.

This clonotype was counted a few times. The V gene is TRBV29-1, the J gene TRBJ2-3; 7 positions match TRBD2. CDR3 length equals 13 residues. Germline V gene data show CDR1 as SQVTM and CDR2 as ANQGSEA. Trimming took 5 bases from V and 2 from J; bases not matched to a gene: 4. The CDR3 sequence: CSVSSGNTDTQYF. The CDR3 DNA is TGCAGCGTTAGCAGCGGGAACACAGATACGCAGTATTTT.

This clonotype was seen a few times. The V call is TRBV5-1, the J call TRBJ2-2; either TRBD1 or TRBD2 may supply D (5 bases each). The CDR3 length is 16 residues. V gave up 3 bases and J gave up 7 bases, with 19 bases separating them. Germline V gene data show CDR1 as SGHRS and CDR2 as YFSETQ. CDR3 DNA: TGCGCCAGCAGCTCGAGTTACGGGACGGTCGGCGGGGAGCTGTTTTTT. Translation gives CASSSSYGTVGGELFF.

The chain is built from TRBV6-5 and TRBJ2-5; D tentatively fits TRBD1 or TRBD2 (5 bases each). V was trimmed by 2 bases and J by 5 bases, leaving 21 bases between them. CDR3 length: 17 residues. The germline V gene encodes CDR1 MNHEY and CDR2 SVGAGI. CDR3 sequence reads: CASSYAYRDHIPETQYF. The CDR3 DNA sequence: TGTGCCAGCAGTTACGCCTACCGGGACCACATTCCGGAGACCCAGTACTTC.

This clonotype occurred a few times. Germline and junction disagree at one end, which may indicate a read error. The chain is built from TRBV15 and TRBJ1-5; D is uncertain. Germline lookup yields CDR1 LNHNV and CDR2 YYDKDF (reference sequence). The CDR3 is 13 residues long. This CDR3 is CATSRAGNRPQHF. CDR3 DNA: TGTGCCACCAGCAGAGCTGGGAATCGGCCCCAGCATTTT.

The chain carries TRBV4-2 and TRBJ1-1, with D perhaps matching TRBD1 (5 bases). Germline lookup yields CDR1 LGHNA and CDR2 YNFKEQ. This CDR3 has 15 residues. The V and J ends lost 4 bases and 2 bases respectively, with 14 bases between them. Here the CDR3 reads CASSPHLGTNTEAFF. CDR3 nucleotide sequence: TGTGCCAGCAGCCCACATCTTGGGACCAACACTGAAGCTTTCTTT.

The J gene is TRBJ1-1, the V gene TRBV4-2; 7 bases line up with TRBD1. Germline CDR1 and CDR2: LGHNA and YNFKEQ. V shed 0 bases, J shed 5 bases, and the junction held 6 bases outside the gene matches. This CDR3 is 15 amino acids long. The CDR3 loop reads CASSQEVQGETEAFF. The CDR3 region has the DNA TGTGCCAGCAGCCAAGAGGTCCAGGGGGAAACTGAAGCTTTCTTT.

V is TRBV20-1 and J is TRBJ2-2; TRBD2 agrees at 10 bases. The germline V gene has CDR1 DFQATT and CDR2 SNEGSKA (reference sequence). V was pared by 3 bases and J by 6 bases, with 4 bases of the junction left unmatched. The CDR3 contains 14 residues. The CDR3: CSASQREGSGELFF. As DNA, the CDR3 is TGCAGTGCTAGCCAGCGGGAGGGCTCCGGGGAGCTGTTTTTT.

This clonotype occurred a few times. The V and J genes are TRBV5-6 and TRBJ2-5; TRBD2 might be the D (6 bases). CDR1 is SGHDT and CDR2 is YYEEEE in the germline V gene. The CDR3 consists of 15 residues. The ends were cut back, 0 bases at V and 0 bases at J, with 9 bases in the middle. The CDR3 sequence is CASSLGLANQETQYF. CDR3 nucleotide sequence: TGTGCCAGCAGCTTGGGGCTAGCGAACCAAGAGACCCAGTACTTC. Drawing the rest from reference TRBV5-6 and TRBJ2-5, the complete variable domain is DAGVTQSPTHLIKTRGQQVTLRCSPKSGHDTVSWYQQALGQGPQFIFQYYEEEERQRGNFPDRFSGHQFPNYSSELNVNALLLGDSALYLCASSLGLANQETQYFGPGTRLLVL.

This clonotype has just a few counts. CDR3 sequence (DNA): TGCGCCAGCAGCCGGTTCGGGGAGGACTATGGCTACACCTTC. Its protein is CASSRFGEDYGYTF. The chain couples TRBV5-1 to TRBJ1-2; D gene unclear. The CDR3 is 14 residues long. Trimming took off 4 bases at V and 3 bases at J, with 13 bases between the two ends. From germline, CDR1 is SGHRS and CDR2 YFSETQ.

Only a few counts were recorded for this clonotype. This chain uses TRBV6-5 with TRBJ2-3; D is ambiguous. CDR1 and CDR2 (germline): MNHEY, SVGAGI. V was cut by 7 bases and J by 3 bases, with 5 bases left in between. CDR3 size: 11 residues. The CDR3 DNA reads as TGTGCCAGCATCAGGACAGATACGCAGTATTTT. It yields the protein CASIRTDTQYF.

This clonotype was detected many times. The DNA for the CDR3 is TGTGCCAGCACTCCCGCGACTGGCACAGATACGCAGTATTTT. This encodes CASTPATGTDTQYF. The chain couples TRBV12-3 or TRBV12-4 to TRBJ2-3; D remains ambiguous. CDR3 size: 14 residues. Deletions cut 7 bases from V and 1 base from J, with 12 bases between.

This clonotype was recorded at least ten times. The chain uses TRBV5-6 and TRBJ1-2, with D uncertain. The CDR3 consists of 13 residues. Trimming shortened V by 0 bases and J by 9 bases, and 12 bases separated the two germline ends. CDR1 is SGHDT and CDR2 is YYEEEE in the germline V gene. CDR3 DNA: TGTGCCAGCAGCTTGGGAGTCGTATCTAGCTACACCTTC. It translates to CASSLGVVSSYTF. The full variable domain, completed using reference TRBV5-6 and TRBJ1-2, is DAGVTQSPTHLIKTRGQQVTLRCSPKSGHDTVSWYQQALGQGPQFIFQYYEEEERQRGNFPDRFSGHQFPNYSSELNVNALLLGDSALYLCASSLGVVSSYTFGSGTRLTVV.

The genes are TRBV20-1 and TRBJ2-7; D is unresolved. V lost 2 bases and J 7 bases, leaving 6 bases between the germline ends. CDR3 length: 10 residues. Per the germline V gene, CDR1 is DFQATT and CDR2 is SNEGSKA (reference sequence). The CDR3 DNA follows: TGCAGTGCTAGACACGAAGAGCAGTACTTC. Protein product: CSARHEEQYF.

This chain joins TRBV3-1 and TRBJ2-1; a weak D match, TRBD2 (6 bases). CDR3 length equals 15 residues. Trimming took 5 bases from V and 0 from J, leaving 11 bases between them. The germline V gene encodes CDR1 LGHDT and CDR2 YNNKEL (reference sequence). Here the CDR3 reads CASSSRGYSYNEQFF. The DNA for the CDR3 is TGTGCCAGCAGCTCCCGGGGGTACTCCTACAATGAGCAGTTCTTC.

The chain is built from TRBV20-1 and TRBJ2-7; D not certain. V dropped 7 bases and J dropped 2 bases, with 12 bases sitting between them. The germline gives CDR1 DFQATT, CDR2 SNEGSKA (reference sequence). The CDR3 contains 12 residues. DNA for the CDR3: TGCAGTGTAGGTCAGGATACCTACGAGCAGTACTTC. It specifies CSVGQDTYEQYF.

The chain couples TRBV7-8 to TRBJ1-1; 8 positions match TRBD1. Per germline, CDR1 SGHVS and CDR2 FQNEAQ. The CDR3 length is 16 residues. V was pared by 2 bases and J by 0 bases, with 5 bases of the junction left unmatched. The CDR3 DNA reads as TGTGCCAGCAGCTTAACGACGGGACAGGTGAACACTGAAGCTTTCTTT. It yields the protein CASSLTTGQVNTEAFF.

The chain couples TRBV28 to TRBJ1-5, with no clear D. CDR1 is MDHEN, CDR2 SYDVKM, per germline. Trimming took off 7 bases at V and 0 bases at J, with 13 bases between the two ends. CDR3 length equals 15 residues. This CDR3 is CASTTLWGSNQPQHF. The CDR3 nucleotides are TGTGCCAGCACCACCCTGTGGGGTAGCAATCAGCCCCAGCATTTT.

This chain joins TRBV29-1 and TRBJ2-5, with D perhaps matching TRBD2 (5 bases). CDR1 and CDR2 from the germline V gene are SQVTM and ANQGSEA. V lost 2 bases and J 2 bases, leaving 18 bases between the germline ends. This CDR3 region has 16 residues. The CDR3 DNA reads as TGCAGCGTTGAAAATGACGACGCCCGGGATCAAGAGACCCAGTACTTC. Translation: CSVENDDARDQETQYF.

This clonotype came up a few times. The chain couples TRBV12-3 or TRBV12-4 to TRBJ2-7; 8 nucleotides align to TRBD1. The J segment lost 1 base and the V segment lost 6 bases, leaving 8 bases of the junction unmatched. The CDR3 extends over 15 amino acids. CDR3 amino acids: CASRETGAGSYEQYF. In DNA form, the CDR3 reads TGTGCCAGCAGGGAGACAGGGGCGGGATCCTACGAGCAGTACTTC.

CDR3 DNA: TGTGCCAGCACACAGCGCTTCGATGGCAATGAGCAGTTCTTC. Its translation is CASTQRFDGNEQFF. The chain carries TRBV6-1 and TRBJ2-1; D gene unclear. The CDR3 has 14 amino acids. Germline CDR1 and CDR2: MNHNS and SASEGT. V shed 7 bases and J shed 6 bases, with 16 bases lying between them.

This rearrangement joins TRBV27 to TRBJ1-2, with 7 bases aligning to TRBD1. This CDR3 spans 14 amino acids. The junction had 8 bases not matched to a gene; V was cut back by 6 bases and J by 4 bases. Germline V gene data show CDR1 as MNHEY and CDR2 as SMNVEV (reference sequence). The CDR3 nucleotides read TGTGCCAGCAGGTCCCAGGGGGTCGGCTATGGCTACACCTTC. Its translation is CASRSQGVGYGYTF.

The V and J genes are TRBV14 and TRBJ2-7; D possibly matches TRBD1 or TRBD2 (5 bases each). The V and J ends lost 3 bases and 6 bases respectively, with 12 bases between them. Germline V gene lookup returns CDR1 SGHDN and CDR2 FVKESK. The length of the CDR3 is 13 residues. CDR3 bases: TGTGCCAGCAGCCAGTTGAGAGGGGCCGAGCAGTACTTC. Protein sequence: CASSQLRGAEQYF.

V usage is TRBV4-3 and J usage is TRBJ2-2, with 7 positions matching TRBD1. Looked up from germline, CDR1 is LGHNA and CDR2 is YSLEER. CDR3 length: 13 residues. The J segment lost 6 bases and the V segment lost 2 bases, leaving 0 bases of the junction unmatched. In nucleotides, the CDR3 is TGCGCCAGCAGCCAACAGGGGGCCGGGGAGCTGTTTTTT. As protein: CASSQQGAGELFF.

The chain links TRBV4-2 to TRBJ2-4, with TRBD2 matching over 11 bases. V lost 0 bases to trimming and J lost 1 base; unmatched junction nucleotides: 11. The CDR3 spans 20 residues. Germline lookup yields CDR1 LGHNA and CDR2 YNFKEQ. The CDR3 DNA sequence: TGTGCCAGCAGCCAAGATAGTACTAGCGGGAGTGTCGTGGCCAAAAACATTCAGTACTTC. This encodes CASSQDSTSGSVVAKNIQYF.

In this sample, this clonotype turned up a few times. The chain employs TRBV7-3 and TRBJ2-3; weak D call: TRBD2 (6 bases). V lost 7 bases and J lost 0, with 11 bases in between. Germline V gene sequence: CDR1 SGHTA, CDR2 FQGTGA. The CDR3 is 14 residues long. For the CDR3, the DNA is TGTGCCAGCATCACGGCGGGGAGCACAGATACGCAGTATTTT. Its protein product is CASITAGSTDTQYF. The full variable domain, rest sourced from reference TRBV7-3 and TRBJ2-3, is GAGVSQTPSNKVTEKGKYVELRCDPISGHTALYWYRQSLGQGPEFLIYFQGTGAADDSGLPNDRFFAVRPEGSVSTLKIQRTERGDSAVYLCASITAGSTDTQYFGPGTRLTVL.

This clonotype was seen only a few times. The chain links TRBV5-5 to TRBJ2-7, with 7 bases fitting TRBD1. The germline V gene has CDR1 SGHKS and CDR2 YYEKEE (reference sequence). The ends lost 0 bases at V and 3 bases at J; junction bases unmatched: 6. The CDR3 is 15 amino acids. For the CDR3, the DNA is TGTGCCAGCAGCTTGGGAGGGGGCCCCTTCTACGAGCAGTACTTC. Its protein product is CASSLGGGPFYEQYF.